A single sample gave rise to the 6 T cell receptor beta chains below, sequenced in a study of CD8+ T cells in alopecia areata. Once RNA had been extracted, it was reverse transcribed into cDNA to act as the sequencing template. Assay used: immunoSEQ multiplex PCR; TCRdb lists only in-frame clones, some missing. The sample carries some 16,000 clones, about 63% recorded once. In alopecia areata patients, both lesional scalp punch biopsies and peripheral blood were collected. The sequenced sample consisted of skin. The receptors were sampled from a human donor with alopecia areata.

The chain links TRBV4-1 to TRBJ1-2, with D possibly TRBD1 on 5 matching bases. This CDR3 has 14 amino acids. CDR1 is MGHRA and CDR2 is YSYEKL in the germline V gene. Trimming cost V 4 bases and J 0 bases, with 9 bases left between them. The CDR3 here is CASSRTGPNYGYTF. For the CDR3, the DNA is TGCGCCAGCAGCCGTACGGGGCCTAACTATGGCTACACCTTC.

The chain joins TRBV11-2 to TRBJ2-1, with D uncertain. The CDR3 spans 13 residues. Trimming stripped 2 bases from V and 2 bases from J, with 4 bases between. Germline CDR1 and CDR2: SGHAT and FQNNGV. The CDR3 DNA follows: TGTGCCAGCAGCTTATCTGCCTACAATGAGCAGTTCTTC. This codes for CASSLSAYNEQFF.

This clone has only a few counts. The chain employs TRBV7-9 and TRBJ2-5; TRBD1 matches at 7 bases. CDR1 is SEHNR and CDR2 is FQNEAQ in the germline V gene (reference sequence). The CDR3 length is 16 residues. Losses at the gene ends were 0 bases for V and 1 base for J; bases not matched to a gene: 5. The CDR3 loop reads CASSLALTGSQETQYF. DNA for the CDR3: TGTGCCAGCAGCTTAGCCCTGACAGGGTCCCAAGAGACCCAGTACTTC.

The CDR3 nucleotides read TGTGCCAGCAGTCGAGACGCAGGGGGCGCTGGGGCCAACGTCCTGACTTTC. Translating it yields CASSRDAGGAGANVLTF. The rearrangement uses TRBV7-6 and TRBJ2-6; 8 nucleotides align to TRBD1. This CDR3 comprises 17 residues. CDR1 SGHVS and CDR2 FNYEAQ come from the germline V gene. After removal of 6 bases from V and 2 bases from J, the junction contained 9 bases not matched to a gene.

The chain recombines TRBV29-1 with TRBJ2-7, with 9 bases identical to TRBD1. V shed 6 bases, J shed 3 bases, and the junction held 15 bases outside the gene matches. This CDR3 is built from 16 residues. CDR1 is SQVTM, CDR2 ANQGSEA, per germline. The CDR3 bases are TGCAGCGTGGGGACAGGGCCCGGGGGCGGGTACTACGAGCAGTACTTC. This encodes CSVGTGPGGGYYEQYF.

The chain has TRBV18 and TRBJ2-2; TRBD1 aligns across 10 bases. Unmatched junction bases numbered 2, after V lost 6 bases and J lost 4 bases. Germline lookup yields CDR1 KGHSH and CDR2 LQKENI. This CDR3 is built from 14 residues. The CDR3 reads CASSRTGGTGELFF. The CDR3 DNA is TGTGCCAGCTCCAGGACAGGGGGCACCGGGGAGCTGTTTTTT.